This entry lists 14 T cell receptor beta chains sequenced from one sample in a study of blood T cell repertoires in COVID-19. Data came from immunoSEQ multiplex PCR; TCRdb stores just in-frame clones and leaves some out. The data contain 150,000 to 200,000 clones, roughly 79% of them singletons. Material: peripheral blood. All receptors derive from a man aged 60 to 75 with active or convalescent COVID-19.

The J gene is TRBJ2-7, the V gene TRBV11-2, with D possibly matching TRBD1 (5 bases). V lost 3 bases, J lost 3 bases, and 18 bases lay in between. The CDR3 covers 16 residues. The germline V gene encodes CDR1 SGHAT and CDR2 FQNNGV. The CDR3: CASSLFSDSGDYEQYF. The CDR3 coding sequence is TGTGCCAGCAGCTTGTTTTCAGACAGTGGGGACTACGAGCAGTACTTC.

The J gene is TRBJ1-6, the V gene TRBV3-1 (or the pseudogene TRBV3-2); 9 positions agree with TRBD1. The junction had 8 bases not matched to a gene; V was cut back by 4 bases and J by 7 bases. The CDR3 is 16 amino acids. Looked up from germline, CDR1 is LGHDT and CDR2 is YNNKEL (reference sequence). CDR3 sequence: CASSPRSGTGNSPLHF. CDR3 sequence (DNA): TGTGCCAGCAGCCCAAGATCCGGGACAGGGAATTCACCCCTCCACTTT.

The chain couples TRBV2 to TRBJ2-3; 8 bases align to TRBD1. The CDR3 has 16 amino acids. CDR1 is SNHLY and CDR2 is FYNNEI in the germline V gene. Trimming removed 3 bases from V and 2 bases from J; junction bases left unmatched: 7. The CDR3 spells CASSDGQGAFTDTQYF. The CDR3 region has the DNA TGTGCCAGCAGTGACGGGCAGGGGGCTTTCACAGATACGCAGTATTTT.

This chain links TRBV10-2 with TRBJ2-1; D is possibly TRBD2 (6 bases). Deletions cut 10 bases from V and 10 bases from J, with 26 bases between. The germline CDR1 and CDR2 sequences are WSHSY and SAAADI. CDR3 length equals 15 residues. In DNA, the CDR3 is TGCGCCACCCTGGGAGGAGAGAGTCCTCCGGACGAGCAGTTCTTC. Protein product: CATLGGESPPDEQFF.

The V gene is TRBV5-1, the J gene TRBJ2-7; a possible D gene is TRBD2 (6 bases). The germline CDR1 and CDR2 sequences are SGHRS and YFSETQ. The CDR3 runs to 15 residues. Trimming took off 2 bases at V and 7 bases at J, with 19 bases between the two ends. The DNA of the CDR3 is TGCGCCAGCAGCTTTCAGGACGGGGGAGTGGGGGAGCAGTACTTC. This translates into CASSFQDGGVGEQYF.

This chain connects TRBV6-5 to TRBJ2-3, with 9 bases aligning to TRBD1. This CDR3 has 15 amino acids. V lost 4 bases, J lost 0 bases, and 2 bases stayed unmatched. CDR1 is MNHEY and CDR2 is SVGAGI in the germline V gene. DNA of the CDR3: TGTGCCAGCAGTTGGACAGGGGCCAGCACAGATACGCAGTATTTT. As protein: CASSWTGASTDTQYF.

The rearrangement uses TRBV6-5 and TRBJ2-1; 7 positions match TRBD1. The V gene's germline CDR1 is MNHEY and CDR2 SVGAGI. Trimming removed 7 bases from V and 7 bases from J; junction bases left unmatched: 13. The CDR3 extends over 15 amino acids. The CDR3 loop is CASNSGTDFLNEQFF. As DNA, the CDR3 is TGTGCCAGCAACTCCGGGACAGACTTCCTAAATGAGCAGTTCTTC.

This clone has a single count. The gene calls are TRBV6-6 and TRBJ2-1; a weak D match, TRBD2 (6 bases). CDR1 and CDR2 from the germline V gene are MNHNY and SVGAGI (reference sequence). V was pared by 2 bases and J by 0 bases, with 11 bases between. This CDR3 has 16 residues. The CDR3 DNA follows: TGTGCCAGCAGTTACCCCACTAGCAGCTCCTACAATGAGCAGTTCTTC. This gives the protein CASSYPTSSSYNEQFF.

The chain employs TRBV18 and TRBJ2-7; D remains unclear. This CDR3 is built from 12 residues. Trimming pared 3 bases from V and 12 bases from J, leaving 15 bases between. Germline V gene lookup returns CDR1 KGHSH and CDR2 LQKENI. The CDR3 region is CASSPERGRPYF. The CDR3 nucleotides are TGTGCCAGCTCACCGGAGAGAGGCCGGCCGTACTTC.

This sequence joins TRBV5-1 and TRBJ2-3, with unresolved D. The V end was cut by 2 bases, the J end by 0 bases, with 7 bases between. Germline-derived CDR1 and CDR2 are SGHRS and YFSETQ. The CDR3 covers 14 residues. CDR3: CASSLTVSTDTQYF. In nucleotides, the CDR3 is TGCGCCAGCAGCTTAACAGTTAGCACAGATACGCAGTATTTT. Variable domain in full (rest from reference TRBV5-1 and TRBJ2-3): KAGVTQTPRYLIKTRGQQVTLSCSPISGHRSVSWYQQTPGQGLQFLFEYFSETQRNKGNFPGRFSGRQFSNSRSEMNVSTLELGDSALYLCASSLTVSTDTQYFGPGTRLTVL.

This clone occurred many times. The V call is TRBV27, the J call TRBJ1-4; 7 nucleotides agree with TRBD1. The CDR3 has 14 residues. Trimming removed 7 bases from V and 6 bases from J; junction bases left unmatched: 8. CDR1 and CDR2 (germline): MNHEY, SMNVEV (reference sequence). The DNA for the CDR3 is TGTGCCAGCACTCCAAACAGGGGATATGAAAAACTGTTTTTT. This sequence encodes CASTPNRGYEKLFF. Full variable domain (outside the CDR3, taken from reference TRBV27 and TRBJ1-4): EAQVTQNPRYLITVTGKKLTVTCSQNMNHEYMSWYRQDPGLGLRQIYYSMNVEVTDKGDVPEGYKVSRKEKRNFPLILESPSPNQTSLYFCASTPNRGYEKLFFGSGTQLSVL.

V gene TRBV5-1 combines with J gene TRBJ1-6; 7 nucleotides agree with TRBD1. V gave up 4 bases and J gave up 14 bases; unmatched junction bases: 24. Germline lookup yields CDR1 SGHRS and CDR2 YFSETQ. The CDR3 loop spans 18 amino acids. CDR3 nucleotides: TGCGCCAGCAGCCCAGGGGGGACCGCGTCACTTTCTATTGGGACCCTCCACTTT. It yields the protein CASSPGGTASLSIGTLHF.

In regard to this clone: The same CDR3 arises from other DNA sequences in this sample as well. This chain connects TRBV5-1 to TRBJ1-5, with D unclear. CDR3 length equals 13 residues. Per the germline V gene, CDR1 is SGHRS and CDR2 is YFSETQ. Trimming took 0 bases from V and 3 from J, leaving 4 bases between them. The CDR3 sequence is CASSLGANQPQHF. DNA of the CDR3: TGCGCCAGCAGCTTGGGAGCCAATCAGCCCCAGCATTTT. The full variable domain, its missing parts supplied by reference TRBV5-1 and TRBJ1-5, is KAGVTQTPRYLIKTRGQQVTLSCSPISGHRSVSWYQQTPGQGLQFLFEYFSETQRNKGNFPGRFSGRQFSNSRSEMNVSTLELGDSALYLCASSLGANQPQHFGDGTRLSIL.

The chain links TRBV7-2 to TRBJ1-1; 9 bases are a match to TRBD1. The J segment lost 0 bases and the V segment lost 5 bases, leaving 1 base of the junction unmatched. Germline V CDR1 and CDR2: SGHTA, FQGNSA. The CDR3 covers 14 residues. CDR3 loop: CASSTGGMNTEAFF. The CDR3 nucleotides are TGTGCCAGCAGCACAGGGGGCATGAACACTGAAGCTTTCTTT.